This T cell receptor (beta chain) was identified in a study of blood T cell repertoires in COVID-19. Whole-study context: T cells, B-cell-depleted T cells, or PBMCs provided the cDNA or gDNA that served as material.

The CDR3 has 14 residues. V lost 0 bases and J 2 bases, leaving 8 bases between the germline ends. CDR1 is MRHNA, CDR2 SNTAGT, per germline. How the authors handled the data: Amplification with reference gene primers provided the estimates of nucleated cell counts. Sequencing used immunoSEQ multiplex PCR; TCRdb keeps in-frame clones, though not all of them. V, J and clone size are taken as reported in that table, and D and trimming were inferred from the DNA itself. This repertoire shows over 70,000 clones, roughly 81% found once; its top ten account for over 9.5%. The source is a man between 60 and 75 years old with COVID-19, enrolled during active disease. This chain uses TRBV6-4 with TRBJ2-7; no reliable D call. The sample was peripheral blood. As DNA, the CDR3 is TGTGCCAGCAGTGACTCCGTAGCCCCCTACGAGCAGTACTTC. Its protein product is CASSDSVAPYEQYF.